Each of the 8 T cell receptor beta chains below was sequenced from the same sample in a study of blood T cell repertoires in COVID-19. Measured with immunoSEQ multiplex PCR; TCRdb has only the in-frame clones, and not every one. The data show about 120,000 clones, roughly 87% seen once. The specimen was peripheral blood. The receptor set was obtained from a man older than 75 with acute or convalescent COVID-19.

The genes are TRBV9 and TRBJ2-1; TRBD2 aligns across 10 bases. The V segment lost 3 bases and the J segment 7 bases; nucleotides outside the gene matches: 10. CDR1 and CDR2 (germline): SGDLS, YYNGEE. CDR3 length: 16 amino acids. The CDR3 sequence: CASSAPTSGIGNEQFF. CDR3 in DNA: TGTGCCAGCAGCGCGCCTACTAGCGGGATAGGGAATGAGCAGTTCTTC.

This sequence joins TRBV6-5 and TRBJ1-1; D call uncertain. The ends were cut back, 2 bases at V and 2 bases at J, with 3 bases in the middle. In germline, CDR1 is MNHEY, CDR2 SVGAGI. The CDR3 spans 12 residues. CDR3 bases: TGTGCCAGCAGTTACATAAACACTGAAGCTTTCTTT. Amino acids: CASSYINTEAFF.

The chain is built from TRBV6-1 and TRBJ1-1, with a possible D match to TRBD1 (5 bases). The germline V gene has CDR1 MNHNS and CDR2 SASEGT. This CDR3 spans 14 amino acids. V was pared by 2 bases and J by 1 base, with 8 bases between. CDR3 nucleotides: TGTGCCAGCAGTGAAAGGGGTGCGAACACTGAAGCTTTCTTT. Translation: CASSERGANTEAFF.

The J gene is TRBJ2-1, the V gene TRBV6-5, with D tentatively TRBD1 (5 bases). The CDR3 consists of 14 residues. V was pared by 0 bases and J by 10 bases, with 13 bases between. Germline CDR1 reads MNHEY; CDR2 reads SVGAGI. In nucleotides, the CDR3 is TGTGCCAGCAGTTACTCGGTGGGAAAGGGGGAGCAGTTCTTC. Translating it yields CASSYSVGKGEQFF.

The chain links TRBV30 to TRBJ1-2; a possible D gene is TRBD1 (5 bases). Deletions cut 0 bases from V and 3 bases from J, with 14 bases between. The CDR3 length is 15 residues. CDR1 is GTSNPN, CDR2 SVGIG, per germline (reference sequence). The CDR3 DNA follows: TGTGCCTGGAGTGTCCCAGGGTCCCGGGACTATGGCTACACCTTC. It yields the protein CAWSVPGSRDYGYTF.

This rearrangement joins TRBV6-1 to TRBJ2-7; tentative D call: TRBD2 (6 bases). Germline CDR1 reads MNHNS; CDR2 reads SASEGT. The CDR3 consists of 16 residues. V was trimmed by 1 base and J by 6 bases, leaving 19 bases between them. The DNA of the CDR3 is TGTGCCAGCAGTGAAGTCGGGACTCTGGTATGGGTCGAGCAGTACTTC. This sequence encodes CASSEVGTLVWVEQYF.

The chain carries TRBV5-4 and TRBJ1-1, with a weak D call TRBD1 (5 bases). Trimming removed 3 bases from V and 3 bases from J, with 9 bases in between. Looked up from germline, CDR1 is SGHNT and CDR2 is YYREEE (reference sequence). The CDR3 has 13 residues. The CDR3 reads CASSSDSHTEAFF. The DNA for the CDR3 is TGTGCCAGCAGCTCAGACAGTCACACTGAAGCTTTCTTT.

The gene calls are TRBV10-3 and TRBJ2-7; the D gene is possibly TRBD2 (6 bases). The CDR3 is made up of 13 amino acids. Between the trimmed V and J ends, which lost 7 bases and 7 bases, there was a span of 17 bases. The germline gives CDR1 ENHRY, CDR2 SYGVKD. CDR3 coding DNA: TGTGCCATCACCTCGGGCGGAGGGGAGGAGCAGTACTTC. Protein: CAITSGGGEEQYF.